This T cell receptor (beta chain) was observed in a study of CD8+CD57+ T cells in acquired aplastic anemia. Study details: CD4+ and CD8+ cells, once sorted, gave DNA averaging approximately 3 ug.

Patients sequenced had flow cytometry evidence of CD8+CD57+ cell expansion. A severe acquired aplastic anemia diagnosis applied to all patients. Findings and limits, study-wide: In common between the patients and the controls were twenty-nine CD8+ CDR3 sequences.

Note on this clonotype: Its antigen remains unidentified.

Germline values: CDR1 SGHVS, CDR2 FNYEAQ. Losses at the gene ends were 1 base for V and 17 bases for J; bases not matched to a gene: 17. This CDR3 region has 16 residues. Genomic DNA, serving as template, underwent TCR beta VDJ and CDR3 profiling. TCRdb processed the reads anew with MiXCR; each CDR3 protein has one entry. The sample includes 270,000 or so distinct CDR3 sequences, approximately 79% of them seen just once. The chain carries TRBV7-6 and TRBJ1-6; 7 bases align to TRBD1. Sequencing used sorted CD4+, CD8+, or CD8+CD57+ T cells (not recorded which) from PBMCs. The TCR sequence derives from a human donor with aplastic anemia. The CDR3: CASSLGQGGKETQFHF. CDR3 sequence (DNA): TGTGCCAGCAGCTTAGGGCAGGGGGGAAAAGAGACCCAGTTCCACTTT.